This T cell receptor (beta chain) was observed in a study of blood T cell repertoires in COVID-19. Study-wide context: There were acute and convalescent COVID-19 samples, and they came from the United States, Italy and Spain.

Produced via immunoSEQ multiplex PCR; TCRdb's table is partial and in-frame only. The sample has roughly 200,000 clones, 82% seen once. V dropped 4 bases and J dropped 6 bases, with 19 bases sitting between them. Germline CDR1 and CDR2: SGHNT and YENEEA. The CDR3 has 15 residues. The sample consisted of peripheral blood. The clonotype was recovered from a woman in her sixties with COVID-19, enrolled during active disease. The gene calls are TRBV11-3 and TRBJ2-7; D remains unclear. The chain's CDR3 is CASSSHPRARREQYF. CDR3 nucleotides: TGTGCCAGCAGCTCCCATCCCCGTGCGCGTCGCGAGCAGTACTTC.